These 16 T cell receptor beta chains came from one sample sequenced in a study of blood T cell repertoires in COVID-19. TCRdb keeps only in-frame clones here, not all; method: immunoSEQ multiplex PCR. The sample holds roughly 66,000 clones, around 82% seen once. The sequenced sample was peripheral blood. The receptors shown here come from a man aged 55 to 70 with acute or convalescent COVID-19.

V usage is TRBV7-9 and J usage is TRBJ1-2; no clear D gene. The CDR3 runs 11 residues. Germline V CDR1 and CDR2: SEHNR, FQNEAQ (reference sequence). Trimming took 8 bases from V and 7 from J, leaving 11 bases between them. In nucleotides, the CDR3 is TGTGCCAGCGCGGTTAGATCTGGCTACACCTTC. Translated, it gives CASAVRSGYTF.

This clone has just one count. The V gene is TRBV10-2, the J gene TRBJ1-1; no reliable D call. Germline values: CDR1 WSHSY, CDR2 SAAADI. The CDR3 contains 14 residues. The V end was cut by 2 bases, the J end by 0 bases, with 7 bases between. DNA for the CDR3: TGCGCCAGCAGTGAGGCGTCCATGAACACTGAAGCTTTCTTT. Translating it yields CASSEASMNTEAFF.

This clone was seen once. The chain recombines TRBV9 with TRBJ2-7; the match to TRBD1 covers 8 bases. This CDR3 has 15 amino acids. J lost 3 bases, V lost 4 bases, and 9 bases had no gene match. Germline V gives CDR1 SGDLS, CDR2 YYNGEE. The DNA for the CDR3 is TGTGCCAGCAGCCCCAGGACAGGGAACGGCTACGAGCAGTACTTC. Translating gives CASSPRTGNGYEQYF.

The chain links TRBV10-3 to TRBJ2-5; D possibly corresponds to TRBD1 (6 bases). Trimming removed 6 bases from V and 3 bases from J, with 14 bases in between. The CDR3 is made up of 14 amino acids. In germline, CDR1 is ENHRY, CDR2 SYGVKD. For the CDR3, the DNA is TGTGCCATCAGATCCGGGACATCTGAAGAGACCCAGTACTTC. It translates to CAIRSGTSEETQYF.

The V gene is TRBV27, the J gene TRBJ1-1; TRBD1 matches at 7 bases. The V and J ends lost 5 bases and 5 bases, in that order; junction bases with no gene match: 11. CDR3 length: 15 residues. CDR1 is MNHEY and CDR2 is SMNVEV in the germline V gene (reference sequence). CDR3 in DNA: TGTGCCAGCAGTCCATACCGACAGGGTCGAACTGAAGCTTTCTTT. This sequence encodes CASSPYRQGRTEAFF.

The rearrangement joins TRBV6-5 to TRBJ1-2, with no clear D. Germline lookup yields CDR1 MNHEY and CDR2 SVGAGI. Trimming took 4 bases from V and 2 from J, leaving 5 bases between them. CDR3 length: 12 residues. CDR3 sequence: CASSSQNYGYTF. For the CDR3, the DNA is TGTGCCAGCAGTTCCCAGAACTATGGCTACACCTTC.

This clone has just one count. This sequence joins TRBV4-1 and TRBJ2-7; 10 nucleotides align to TRBD1. V lost 1 base to trimming and J lost 2 bases; unmatched junction nucleotides: 2. Germline CDR1 and CDR2: MGHRA and YSYEKL. This CDR3 has 15 amino acids. The CDR3 protein is CASSQGTGGTYEQYF. The CDR3 coding sequence is TGCGCCAGCAGCCAAGGGACAGGGGGTACCTACGAGCAGTACTTC.

CDR3 in amino acids: CASTDRGGMNTGELFF. In DNA form, the CDR3 reads TGTGCCAGTACCGACCGTGGGGGCATGAACACCGGGGAGCTGTTTTTT. The chain joins TRBV19 to TRBJ2-2, with D perhaps TRBD1 (6 bases). The CDR3 contains 16 residues. Germline V lookup: CDR1 LNHDA, CDR2 SQIVND (reference sequence). V was pared by 7 bases and J by 1 base, with 16 bases between.

V and J are TRBV5-8 and TRBJ1-6; D is undetermined. The length of the CDR3 is 11 residues. Germline V gene data show CDR1 as SGHTS and CDR2 as YDEGEE. V dropped 5 bases and J dropped 8 bases, with 5 bases sitting between them. CDR3: CASRLDSPLHF. In DNA form, the CDR3 reads TGTGCCAGCAGATTAGATTCACCCCTCCACTTT.

This sequence joins TRBV5-4 and TRBJ2-3; no clear D. The V end was cut by 4 bases, the J end by 0 bases, with 9 bases between. The CDR3 contains 14 residues. Per the germline V gene, CDR1 is SGHNT and CDR2 is YYREEE (reference sequence). The CDR3 sequence is CASSQQISTDTQYF. DNA for the CDR3: TGTGCCAGCAGCCAACAGATCAGCACAGATACGCAGTATTTT.

This clone showed up just once. V is TRBV5-1 and J is TRBJ2-3, with D perhaps TRBD2 (6 bases). The CDR3 has 14 residues. Germline CDR1 reads SGHRS; CDR2 reads YFSETQ. Trimming cost V 4 bases and J 1 base, with 10 bases left between them. CDR3 amino acids: CASSGSGGTDTQYF. The CDR3 DNA reads TGCGCCAGCAGCGGTTCGGGGGGCACAGATACGCAGTATTTT.

The chain links TRBV30 to TRBJ1-3; perhaps TRBD1 as D (5 bases). V was cut by 5 bases and J by 4 bases, with 18 bases left in between. Germline CDR1 and CDR2: GTSNPN and SVGIG (reference sequence). The CDR3 has 15 amino acids. CDR3 sequence (DNA): TGTGCCTGGCTGCTTGACGGGGGTTTAGGAAACACCATATATTTT. Amino acids: CAWLLDGGLGNTIYF.

The rearrangement joins TRBV10-1 to TRBJ1-2; a weak D match, TRBD1 (5 bases). There are 15 residues in the CDR3. Germline V lookup: CDR1 WNHNN, CDR2 SYGVQD (reference sequence). V was shortened by 2 bases and J by 6 bases, with 16 bases between the two germline ends. CDR3 amino acids: CASSEVLGGVHGYTF. As DNA, the CDR3 is TGCGCCAGCAGTGAGGTTTTGGGAGGGGTGCATGGCTACACCTTC.

The chain uses TRBV6-5 and TRBJ1-5, with 7 bases fitting TRBD1. Germline V gene sequence: CDR1 MNHEY, CDR2 SVGAGI. The V segment lost 8 bases and the J segment 6 bases; nucleotides outside the gene matches: 10. The CDR3 consists of 14 residues. CDR3 region: CASFVEGASQPQHF. CDR3 in DNA: TGTGCCAGCTTCGTGGAGGGGGCAAGTCAGCCCCAGCATTTT.

CDR3: CASSTRQGARQPQHF. The DNA of the CDR3 is TGTGCCAGTAGTACAAGACAGGGGGCAAGGCAGCCCCAGCATTTT. The V and J genes are TRBV19 and TRBJ1-5; TRBD1 agrees at 10 bases. The CDR3 extends over 15 amino acids. The germline gives CDR1 LNHDA, CDR2 SQIVND (reference sequence). The ends lost 4 bases at V and 7 bases at J; junction bases unmatched: 7.

The chain combines TRBV5-1 with TRBJ1-1; no clear D gene. Per germline, CDR1 SGHRS and CDR2 YFSETQ. The CDR3 runs 13 residues. Trimming pared 3 bases from V and 1 base from J, leaving 7 bases between. CDR3 region: CASSSEANTEAFF. The CDR3 DNA is TGCGCCAGCAGCTCGGAGGCGAACACTGAAGCTTTCTTT.